These T cell receptor beta chains were read from a single sample in a study of glioma-infiltrating T cells after dendritic cell vaccination. The method was immunoSEQ multiplex PCR; TCRdb's version includes in-frame clones alone and lacks a portion of them. The repertoire holds about 65,000 clones, with around nine tenths as singletons. The sequencing used blood, collected after dendritic cell vaccination. The receptors come from a human donor with glioblastoma. Each CDR3 is given with its conserved first and last residue.

CDR3 protein: CAWSRGQGAKKLFF; CDR3 length: 14; V gene: TRBV30
CDR3 protein: CASWGPVSANVLTF; CDR3 length: 14; V gene: TRBV27
CDR3 protein: CASRASVMNTEAFF; CDR3 length: 14; V gene: TRBV13
CDR3 protein: CASSVVAGAGNTIYF; CDR3 length: 15; V gene: TRBV9
CDR3 protein: CASSASGGTTYEQYF; CDR3 length: 15; V gene: TRBV5-1
CDR3 protein: CASSYSVGLNYGYTF; CDR3 length: 15; V gene: TRBV6-5
CDR3 protein: CASSFLSWLGEKLFF; CDR3 length: 15; V gene: TRBV6-1
CDR3 protein: CAWSADRGGYGYTF; CDR3 length: 14; V gene: TRBV30
CDR3 protein: CASSSGSGGVGQFF; CDR3 length: 14; V gene: TRBV19
CDR3 protein: CAARAVGGNTGELFF; CDR3 length: 15; V gene: TRBV10-3
CDR3 protein: CASVLGRYNEQFF; CDR3 length: 13; V gene: TRBV7-2
CDR3 protein: CASSYLNPGQGREAFF; CDR3 length: 16; V gene: TRBV6-5
CDR3 protein: CASSLLQGAQTYEQYF; CDR3 length: 16; V gene: TRBV27
CDR3 protein: CASSQERTYGYTF; CDR3 length: 13; V gene: TRBV4-1
CDR3 protein: CASSAGQDRAAF; CDR3 length: 12; V gene: TRBV5-1
CDR3 protein: CASSYSREANTGELFF; CDR3 length: 16; V gene: TRBV6-5
CDR3 protein: CASSLITGGELFF; CDR3 length: 13; V gene: TRBV7-2
CDR3 protein: CASSLGQGAGNTIYF; CDR3 length: 15; V gene: TRBV7-3
CDR3 protein: CSVFISLDREAF; CDR3 length: 12; V gene: TRBV29-1
CDR3 protein: CASSSRGKGNTIYF; CDR3 length: 14; V gene: TRBV6-5
CDR3 protein: CASSLARVQPGQRYEAFF; CDR3 length: 18; V gene: TRBV7-6
CDR3 protein: CASSESGGVATEAFF; CDR3 length: 15; V gene: TRBV2
CDR3 protein: CSLQGDSESMDTEAFF; CDR3 length: 16; V gene: TRBV29-1
CDR3 protein: CASSVAFGNQPQHF; CDR3 length: 14; V gene: TRBV19
CDR3 protein: CASSLGGQAVGELFF; CDR3 length: 15; V gene: TRBV5-4
CDR3 protein: CASRSHSGANVLTF; CDR3 length: 14; V gene: TRBV7-9
CDR3 protein: CASSQVEQGAYEQYF; CDR3 length: 15; V gene: TRBV4-1
CDR3 protein: CASSFGQGNGYTF; CDR3 length: 13; V gene: TRBV5-1
CDR3 protein: CASSPREGPETQYF; CDR3 length: 14; V gene: TRBV18
CDR3 protein: CASSLERGGNYEQYF; CDR3 length: 15; V gene: TRBV7-2
CDR3 protein: CASSQGAQGEKLFF; CDR3 length: 14; V gene: TRBV4-3
CDR3 protein: CASSLSGQGWGRMSGETQYF; CDR3 length: 20; V gene: TRBV5-1
CDR3 protein: CASSLEAGRVYEQYF; CDR3 length: 15; V gene: TRBV5-4
CDR3 protein: CASSLKLGGEQYF; CDR3 length: 13; V gene: TRBV9
CDR3 protein: CASSHVLAGGEYNEQFF; CDR3 length: 17; V gene: TRBV4-2
CDR3 protein: CASSLAGGSGNTIYF; CDR3 length: 15; V gene: TRBV5-1
CDR3 protein: CASSPGQPTYGYTF; CDR3 length: 14; V gene: TRBV18
CDR3 protein: CAIRAGKEGEKLFF; CDR3 length: 14; V gene: TRBV10-3
CDR3 protein: CASSPPRSYEQYF; CDR3 length: 13; V gene: TRBV5-4
CDR3 protein: CASSLGGGDRQPQHF; CDR3 length: 15; V gene: TRBV5-1
CDR3 protein: CASSLGASYEQYF; CDR3 length: 13; V gene: TRBV5-6
CDR3 protein: CASSLVVAGSTDTQYF; CDR3 length: 16; V gene: TRBV5-1
CDR3 protein: CASSLRVAGVYEQYF; CDR3 length: 15; V gene: TRBV7-2
CDR3 protein: CASSYSGTGRGNTIYF; CDR3 length: 16; V gene: TRBV6-6
CDR3 protein: CASSSTDLTGANVLTF; CDR3 length: 16; V gene: TRBV5-4
CDR3 protein: CASSLAGASGGGPFF; CDR3 length: 15; V gene: TRBV7-2